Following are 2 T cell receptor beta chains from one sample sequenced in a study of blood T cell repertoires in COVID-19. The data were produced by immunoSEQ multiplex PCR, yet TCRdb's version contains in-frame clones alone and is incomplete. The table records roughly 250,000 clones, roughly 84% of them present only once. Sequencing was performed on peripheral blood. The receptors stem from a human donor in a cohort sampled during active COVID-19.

In DNA, the CDR3 is TGTGCCAGCAGTCACAGCCTCATGAACACTGAAGCTTTCTTT. Its protein product is CASSHSLMNTEAFF. The chain links TRBV6-5 to TRBJ1-1; D uncertain. Germline V CDR1 and CDR2: MNHEY, SVGAGI. The CDR3 is 14 amino acids. Trimming removed 5 bases at V and 0 bases at J, with 10 bases between.

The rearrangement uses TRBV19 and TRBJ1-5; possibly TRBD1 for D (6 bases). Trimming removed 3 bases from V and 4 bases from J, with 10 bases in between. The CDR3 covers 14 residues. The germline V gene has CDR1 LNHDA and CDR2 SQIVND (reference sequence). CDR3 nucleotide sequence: TGTGCCAGTAGTATTGGCAGGGGAAATCAGCCCCAGCATTTT. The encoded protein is CASSIGRGNQPQHF.